Presented here are 18 T cell receptor beta chains from one specimen sequenced in a study of cytomegalovirus exposure and HLA in healthy donors. The study ran its PCR with 60 Vbeta and 13 Jbeta primers. Assay: immunoSEQ multiplex PCR; the TCRdb copy retains only in-frame clones and omits some. Of some 130,000 clones in the sample, roughly 82% were seen once. Input material: PBMCs. These receptor sequences come from a male donor in good health and CMV-seropositive.

The rearrangement uses TRBV18 and TRBJ1-2; D possibly corresponds to TRBD1 (5 bases). This CDR3 is 12 amino acids long. V was cut by 3 bases and J by 6 bases, with 8 bases left in between. Germline V gene lookup returns CDR1 KGHSH and CDR2 LQKENI. For the CDR3, the DNA is TGTGCCAGCTCACCGTCAGGGAATGGCTACACCTTC. Its protein product is CASSPSGNGYTF.

The chain is built from TRBV7-9 and TRBJ2-7; TRBD1 matches 8 bases. The CDR3 runs to 13 residues. V lost 1 base, J lost 7 bases, and 3 bases stayed unmatched. Germline V gene lookup returns CDR1 SEHNR and CDR2 FQNEAQ (reference sequence). The DNA of the CDR3 is TGTGCCAGCAGCTTAGGACAGGGGAGGGAGCAGTACTTC. Translating gives CASSLGQGREQYF.

A note on this clone: A read error may produce the germline difference seen at one junction end. The chain is built from TRBV7-9 and TRBJ1-2; 8 bases fit TRBD1. Germline values: CDR1 SEHNR, CDR2 FQNEAQ (reference sequence). The length of the CDR3 is 15 residues. The CDR3 spells CSSSPGQDFNYGYTF. The CDR3 DNA reads as TGTTCCAGCAGCCCGGGACAGGACTTTAACTATGGCTACACCTTC.

The chain joins TRBV28 to TRBJ2-7; TRBD2 aligns across 10 bases. The germline V gene encodes CDR1 MDHEN and CDR2 SYDVKM. CDR3 length: 15 residues. V lost 1 base, J lost 2 bases, and 2 bases stayed unmatched. The CDR3 spells CASSLSAGGTYEQYF. In nucleotides, the CDR3 is TGTGCCAGCAGTTTATCAGCGGGAGGGACCTACGAGCAGTACTTC.

V gene TRBV28 combines with J gene TRBJ2-5; D is possibly TRBD2 (6 bases). The end of the DNA is better explained by TRBJ2-7, so the J call may be wrong. The CDR3 runs 14 residues. Germline V gene lookup returns CDR1 MDHEN and CDR2 SYDVKM. The chain's CDR3 is CASSLVGGNNEQYF. The CDR3 DNA sequence: TGTGCCAGCAGCTTGGTCGGGGGAAATAACGAGCAGTACTTC.

The chain is built from TRBV19 and TRBJ1-6, with 8 positions matching TRBD1. Germline V gene sequence: CDR1 LNHDA, CDR2 SQIVND (reference sequence). After removal of 9 bases from V and 9 bases from J, the junction contained 16 bases not matched to a gene. CDR3 size: 16 residues. The DNA of the CDR3 is TGTGCCAGCCTGCTTTCCTACGGCAGGGGGCTTTCACCCCTCCACTTT. Translating it yields CASLLSYGRGLSPLHF.

With regard to this clone: A junction end diverges from the germline sequence, so it may reflect a read error. The V and J genes are TRBV7-9 and TRBJ1-2, with D possibly matching TRBD1 (6 bases). From germline, CDR1 is SEHNR and CDR2 FQNEAQ (reference sequence). The CDR3 consists of 13 residues. Written as DNA, the CDR3 is TGTTCCAGCAGCTCAGGGGTCGGACATGGCTACACCTTC. It yields the protein CSSSSGVGHGYTF.

V gene TRBV7-3 combines with J gene TRBJ2-2; D possibly corresponds to TRBD2 (6 bases). CDR1 and CDR2 (germline): SGHTA, FQGTGA. CDR3 length: 14 amino acids. The ends were cut back, 5 bases at V and 5 bases at J, with 12 bases in the middle. The CDR3 bases are TGTGCCAGCAGCCCGCTCGGAGGGACCGGGGAGCTGTTTTTT. The encoded protein is CASSPLGGTGELFF.

Only a few counts were recorded for this clone. The V call is TRBV28, the J call TRBJ1-1; TRBD1 agrees at 9 bases. Germline-derived CDR1 and CDR2 are MDHEN and SYDVKM. CDR3 length equals 15 residues. With 4 bases clipped from V and 5 bases from J, the junction kept 8 bases outside the gene matches. The CDR3 is CASSSPGTGRTEAFF. The CDR3 bases are TGTGCCAGCAGTTCACCGGGGACAGGGCGGACTGAAGCTTTCTTT.

The table lists this clone with a few counts. This chain connects TRBV30 to TRBJ1-5; D gene ambiguous. Germline CDR1 reads GTSNPN; CDR2 reads SVGIG (reference sequence). The CDR3 sequence is 15 residues long. V dropped 2 bases and J dropped 1 base, with 12 bases sitting between them. The CDR3 reads CAWSRGTRSNQPQHF. DNA for the CDR3: TGTGCCTGGAGTCGGGGTACAAGAAGCAATCAGCCCCAGCATTTT.

V gene TRBV2 combines with J gene TRBJ1-1; TRBD1 might be the D (6 bases). The V and J ends lost 3 bases and 2 bases respectively, with 13 bases between them. CDR3 length equals 15 residues. CDR1 SNHLY and CDR2 FYNNEI come from the germline V gene. CDR3 region: CASSDRPGGNTEAFF. The CDR3 DNA sequence: TGTGCCAGCAGTGACCGCCCGGGGGGCAACACTGAAGCTTTCTTT.

The chain combines TRBV6-4 with TRBJ2-1; 7 nucleotides agree with TRBD1. Germline trimming cut 8 bases from V and 0 bases from J; bases unmatched to any gene: 4. CDR3 length: 14 amino acids. Germline V gives CDR1 MRHNA, CDR2 SNTAGT. The CDR3 here is CASGTGDSYNEQFF. As DNA, the CDR3 is TGTGCCAGCGGTACAGGGGACTCCTACAATGAGCAGTTCTTC.

V is TRBV14 and J is TRBJ1-2; D is perhaps TRBD1 (5 bases). The V end lost 0 bases, the J end lost 0 bases, and 23 bases lay between the germline ends. The germline V gene encodes CDR1 SGHDN and CDR2 FVKESK. The CDR3 totals 20 residues. Here the CDR3 reads CASSQDLNVTEPPANYGYTF. In DNA, the CDR3 is TGTGCCAGCAGCCAAGATCTGAATGTGACAGAACCCCCCGCTAACTATGGCTACACCTTC.

The count of this clone is one. J is TRBJ2-7 and V is TRBV28, with D possibly TRBD1 on 5 matching bases. V was shortened by 6 bases and J by 0 bases, with 15 bases between the two germline ends. The CDR3 length is 15 residues. Germline V gene lookup returns CDR1 MDHEN and CDR2 SYDVKM. DNA of the CDR3: TGTGCCAGCAGCCGGACCCTCGACAGCTCCTACGAGCAGTACTTC. Its protein is CASSRTLDSSYEQYF.

This clone has a single count. J is TRBJ2-3 and V is TRBV28, with a weak D call TRBD2 (6 bases). CDR1 and CDR2 (germline): MDHEN, SYDVKM. This CDR3 is 15 amino acids long. Trimming stripped 4 bases from V and 0 bases from J, with 11 bases between. CDR3 residues: CASSSAGTSTDTQYF. The CDR3 coding sequence is TGTGCCAGCAGTTCGGCAGGGACTAGCACAGATACGCAGTATTTT.

The V and J genes are TRBV5-4 and TRBJ2-5, with a weak D call TRBD1 (5 bases). Germline V gene lookup returns CDR1 SGHNT and CDR2 YYREEE (reference sequence). Trimming pared 4 bases from V and 1 base from J, leaving 11 bases between. This CDR3 region has 14 residues. CDR3 sequence (DNA): TGTGCCAGCAGCCGACAGCTACTCCAAGAGACCCAGTACTTC. Translating it yields CASSRQLLQETQYF.

The rearrangement joins TRBV5-1 to TRBJ2-1; 7 bases fit TRBD2. The junction had 6 bases not matched to a gene; V was cut back by 2 bases and J by 4 bases. CDR1 and CDR2 (germline): SGHRS, YFSETQ. The CDR3 is 15 amino acids. CDR3 loop: CASSFGTTYYNEQFF. In DNA form, the CDR3 reads TGCGCCAGCAGCTTCGGGACTACGTATTACAATGAGCAGTTCTTC.

The rearrangement uses TRBV5-6 and TRBJ2-3; TRBD2 agrees at 13 bases. The CDR3 is made up of 18 amino acids. Germline CDR1 SGHDT, CDR2 YYEEEE. The V gene end was trimmed by 3 bases and the J gene end by 0 bases; junction bases not matched to a gene: 7. The CDR3 DNA is TGTGCCAGCAGCTACCCGGGACTAGCGGGGTTGAGCACAGATACGCAGTATTTT. Its translation: CASSYPGLAGLSTDTQYF.